This T cell receptor (beta chain) was documented in a study of blood T cells in healthy people across ages. Sample-barcoded 5' priming and a J-beta primer mix drove a second PCR of about 6 to 12 cycles. TCRdb processed the 5' RACE reads anew with MiXCR; each CDR3 protein has one entry. The sample has 750,000 to 950,000 distinct CDR3 sequences; about 27% are singletons. V shed 3 bases and J 2 bases; nucleotides not matched to a gene: 15. This CDR3 comprises 19 residues. This sample was shared with a second study, whose subject was T cells of mothers and their children.

The receptor's source is a woman in her 40s in good health. J is TRBJ2-5 and V is TRBV6-7; 10 bases match TRBD1. TRBV6-7 is sorted into the ORF group, with uncertain function. Sequenced input: blood. The CDR3 DNA is TGTGCCAGCAGTTATTTTGGGACAGGGGCGGTGAGCAGTCAAGAGACCCAGTACTTC. This sequence encodes CASSYFGTGAVSSQETQYF.